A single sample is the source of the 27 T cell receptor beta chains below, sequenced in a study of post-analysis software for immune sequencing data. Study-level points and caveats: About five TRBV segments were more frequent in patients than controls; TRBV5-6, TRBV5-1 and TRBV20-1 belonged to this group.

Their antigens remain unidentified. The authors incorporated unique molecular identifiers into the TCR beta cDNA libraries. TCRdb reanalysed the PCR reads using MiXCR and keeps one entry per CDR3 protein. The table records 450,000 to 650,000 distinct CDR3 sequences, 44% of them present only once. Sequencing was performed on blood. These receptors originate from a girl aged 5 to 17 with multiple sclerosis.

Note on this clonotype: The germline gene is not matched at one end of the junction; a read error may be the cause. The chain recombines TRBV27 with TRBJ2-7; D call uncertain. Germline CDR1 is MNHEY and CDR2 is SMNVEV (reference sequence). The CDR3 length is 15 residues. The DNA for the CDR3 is TGTGCCAGCAGTTTATCGGGTCAGAGACCCTACGGGCAGTACTTC. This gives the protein CASSLSGQRPYGQYF.

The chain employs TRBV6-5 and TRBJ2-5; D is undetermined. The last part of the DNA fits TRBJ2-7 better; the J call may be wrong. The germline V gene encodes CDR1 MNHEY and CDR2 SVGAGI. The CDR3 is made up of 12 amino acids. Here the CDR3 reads CASSSPGVEQYF. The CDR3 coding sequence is TGTGCCAGCAGTTCCCCCGGAGTCGAGCAGTACTTC.

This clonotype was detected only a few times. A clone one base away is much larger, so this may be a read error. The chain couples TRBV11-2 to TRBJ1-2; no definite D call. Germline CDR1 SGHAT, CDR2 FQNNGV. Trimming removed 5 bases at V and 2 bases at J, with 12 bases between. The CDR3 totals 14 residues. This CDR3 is CASSPTGRNYGYTF. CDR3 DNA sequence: TGTGCCAGCAGCCCGACTGGACGAAACTATGGCTACACCTTC.

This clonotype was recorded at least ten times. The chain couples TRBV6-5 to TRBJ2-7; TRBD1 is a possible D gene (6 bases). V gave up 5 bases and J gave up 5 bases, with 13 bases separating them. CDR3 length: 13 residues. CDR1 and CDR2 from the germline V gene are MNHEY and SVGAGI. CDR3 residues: CASSTTYRDEQYF. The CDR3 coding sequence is TGTGCCAGCAGTACAACCTACAGGGACGAGCAGTACTTC.

The CDR3 is CATSRGPWNNSPLHF. The CDR3 DNA follows: TGTGCCACCAGCAGAGGCCCCTGGAATAATTCACCCCTCCACTTT. This chain uses TRBV15 with TRBJ1-6; D uncertain. The CDR3 sequence is 15 residues long. V dropped 1 base and J dropped 5 bases, with 9 bases sitting between them. Germline values: CDR1 LNHNV, CDR2 YYDKDF (reference sequence).

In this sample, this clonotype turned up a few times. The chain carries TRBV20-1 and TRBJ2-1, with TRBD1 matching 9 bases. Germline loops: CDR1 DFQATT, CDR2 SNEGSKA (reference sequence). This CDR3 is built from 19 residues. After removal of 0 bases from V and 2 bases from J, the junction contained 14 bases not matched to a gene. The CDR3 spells CSARDLERSRQGAYNEQFF. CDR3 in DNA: TGCAGTGCTAGAGATCTTGAGAGATCCCGACAGGGGGCCTACAATGAGCAGTTCTTC.

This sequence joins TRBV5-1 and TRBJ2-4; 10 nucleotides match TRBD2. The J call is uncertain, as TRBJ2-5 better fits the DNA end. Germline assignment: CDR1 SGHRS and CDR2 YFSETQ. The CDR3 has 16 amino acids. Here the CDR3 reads CASSLGPSGGQETQYF. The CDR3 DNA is TGCGCCAGCAGCTTGGGGCCTAGCGGGGGACAAGAGACCCAGTACTTC.

In DNA, the CDR3 is TGCGCCAGCAGCCAAAAGGGTGACAGGGATGAAGCTTTCTTT. It encodes CASSQKGDRDEAFF. The V and J genes are TRBV4-1 and TRBJ1-1, with 7 nucleotides matching TRBD1. This CDR3 has 14 amino acids. Unmatched junction bases numbered 7, after V lost 2 bases and J lost 7 bases. Germline V gene lookup returns CDR1 MGHRA and CDR2 YSYEKL.

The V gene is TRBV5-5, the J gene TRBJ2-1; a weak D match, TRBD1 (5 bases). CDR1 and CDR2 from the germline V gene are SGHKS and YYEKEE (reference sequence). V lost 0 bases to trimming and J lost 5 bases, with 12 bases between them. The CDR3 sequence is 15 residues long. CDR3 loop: CASSLVEQGDNEQFF. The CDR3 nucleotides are TGTGCCAGCAGCTTGGTGGAGCAGGGTGACAATGAGCAGTTCTTC.

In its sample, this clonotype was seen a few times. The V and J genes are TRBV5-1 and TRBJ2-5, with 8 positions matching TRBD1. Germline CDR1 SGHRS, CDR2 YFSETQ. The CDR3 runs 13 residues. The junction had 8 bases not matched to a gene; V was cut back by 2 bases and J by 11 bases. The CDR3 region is CASSFQGAGEQYF. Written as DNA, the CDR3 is TGCGCCAGCAGCTTCCAGGGGGCTGGGGAGCAGTACTTC.

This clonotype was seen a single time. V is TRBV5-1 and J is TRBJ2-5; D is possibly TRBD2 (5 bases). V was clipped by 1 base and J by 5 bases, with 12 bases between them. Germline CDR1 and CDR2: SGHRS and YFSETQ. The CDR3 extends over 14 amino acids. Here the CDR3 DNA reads TGCGCCAGCAGCTTGAAACCAGCGGCGGAGACCCAGTACTTC. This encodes CASSLKPAAETQYF.

CDR3 sequence (DNA): TGCAGCGCCCAGGGGACAGGGACCCCCTACGAGCAGTACTTC. Translating it yields CSAQGTGTPYEQYF. The chain joins TRBV29-1 to TRBJ2-7; TRBD1 agrees at 9 bases. Trimming took 7 bases from V and 2 from J; bases not matched to a gene: 9. The germline V gene encodes CDR1 SQVTM and CDR2 ANQGSEA. This CDR3 contains 14 residues.

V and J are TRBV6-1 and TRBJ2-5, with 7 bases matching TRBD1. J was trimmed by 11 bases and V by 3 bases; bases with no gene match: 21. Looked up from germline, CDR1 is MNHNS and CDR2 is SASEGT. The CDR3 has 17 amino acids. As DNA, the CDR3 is TGTGCCAGCAGTGATCGACAGGGCCGCCATTCGGGGAGTGAGCAGTACTTC. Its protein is CASSDRQGRHSGSEQYF.

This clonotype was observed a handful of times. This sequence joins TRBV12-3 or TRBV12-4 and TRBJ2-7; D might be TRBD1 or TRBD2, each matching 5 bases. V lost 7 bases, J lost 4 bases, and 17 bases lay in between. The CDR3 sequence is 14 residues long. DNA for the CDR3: TGTGCCAGCACCCGGACTCCCGAGGGGTACGAGCAGTACTTC. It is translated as CASTRTPEGYEQYF.

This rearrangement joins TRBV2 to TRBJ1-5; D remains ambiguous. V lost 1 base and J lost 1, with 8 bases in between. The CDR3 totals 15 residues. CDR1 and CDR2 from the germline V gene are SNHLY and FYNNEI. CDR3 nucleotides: TGTGCCAGCAGTGAAGGCAGAACAAGCAATCAGCCCCAGCATTTT. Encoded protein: CASSEGRTSNQPQHF. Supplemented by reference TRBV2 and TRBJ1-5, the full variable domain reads EPEVTQTPSHQVTQMGQEVILRCVPISNHLYFYWYRQILGQKVEFLVSFYNNEISEKSEIFDDQFSVERPDGSNFTLKIRSTKLEDSAMYFCASSEGRTSNQPQHFGDGTRLSIL.

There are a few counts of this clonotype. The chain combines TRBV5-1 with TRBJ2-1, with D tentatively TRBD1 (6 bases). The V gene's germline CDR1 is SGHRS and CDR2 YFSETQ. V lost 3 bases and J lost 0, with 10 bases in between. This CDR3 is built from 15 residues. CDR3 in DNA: TGCGCCAGCAGCTGGACAGATTACTCCTACAATGAGCAGTTCTTC. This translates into CASSWTDYSYNEQFF.

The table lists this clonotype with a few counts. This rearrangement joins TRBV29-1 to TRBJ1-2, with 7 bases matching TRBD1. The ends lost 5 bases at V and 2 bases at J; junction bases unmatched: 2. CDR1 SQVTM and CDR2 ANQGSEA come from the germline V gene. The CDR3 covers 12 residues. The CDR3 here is CSVRDSNYGYTF. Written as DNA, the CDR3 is TGCAGCGTTCGGGACAGCAACTATGGCTACACCTTC.

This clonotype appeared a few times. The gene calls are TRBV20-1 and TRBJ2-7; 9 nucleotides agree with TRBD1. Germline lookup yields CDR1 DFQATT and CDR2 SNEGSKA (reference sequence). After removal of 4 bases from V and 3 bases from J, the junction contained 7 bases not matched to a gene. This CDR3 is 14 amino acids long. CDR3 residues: CSANGRTGVYEQYF. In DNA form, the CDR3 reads TGCAGTGCTAATGGAAGGACAGGGGTCTACGAGCAGTACTTC.

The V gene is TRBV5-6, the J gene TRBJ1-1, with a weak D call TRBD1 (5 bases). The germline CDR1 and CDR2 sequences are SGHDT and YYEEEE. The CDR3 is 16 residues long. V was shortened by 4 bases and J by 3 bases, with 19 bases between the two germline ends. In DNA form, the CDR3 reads TGTGCCAGCAGCCCCGGGACGGCGCAAGGGGACACTGAAGCTTTCTTT. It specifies CASSPGTAQGDTEAFF. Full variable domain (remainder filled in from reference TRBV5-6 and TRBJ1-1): DAGVTQSPTHLIKTRGQQVTLRCSPKSGHDTVSWYQQALGQGPQFIFQYYEEEERQRGNFPDRFSGHQFPNYSSELNVNALLLGDSALYLCASSPGTAQGDTEAFFGQGTRLTVV.

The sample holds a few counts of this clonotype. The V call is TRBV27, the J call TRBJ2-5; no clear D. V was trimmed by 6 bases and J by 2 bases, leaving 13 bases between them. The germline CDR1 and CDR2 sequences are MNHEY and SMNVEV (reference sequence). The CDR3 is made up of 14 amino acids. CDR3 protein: CASSPNELQETQYF. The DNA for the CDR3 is TGTGCCAGCAGCCCCAACGAATTACAAGAGACCCAGTACTTC.

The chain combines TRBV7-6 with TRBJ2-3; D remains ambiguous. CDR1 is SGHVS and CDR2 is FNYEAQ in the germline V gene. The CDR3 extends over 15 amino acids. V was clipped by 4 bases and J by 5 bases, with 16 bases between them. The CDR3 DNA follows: TGTGCCAGCAGCTCTATAGCATCCCCTGGAGATACGCAGTATTTT. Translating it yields CASSSIASPGDTQYF.

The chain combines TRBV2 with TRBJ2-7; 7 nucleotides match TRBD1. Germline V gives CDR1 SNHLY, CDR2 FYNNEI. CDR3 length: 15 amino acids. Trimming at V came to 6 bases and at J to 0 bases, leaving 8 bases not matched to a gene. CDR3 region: CASRATRTGSYEQYF. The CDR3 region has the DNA TGTGCCAGCAGGGCGACCAGGACAGGCTCCTACGAGCAGTACTTC.

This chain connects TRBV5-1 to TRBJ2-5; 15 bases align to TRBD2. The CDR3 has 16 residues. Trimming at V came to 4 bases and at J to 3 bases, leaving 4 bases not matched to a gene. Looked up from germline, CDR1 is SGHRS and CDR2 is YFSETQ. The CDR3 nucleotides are TGCGCCAGCAGCCCCAGGACTAGCGGGGGGGAAGAGACCCAGTACTTC. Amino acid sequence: CASSPRTSGGEETQYF.

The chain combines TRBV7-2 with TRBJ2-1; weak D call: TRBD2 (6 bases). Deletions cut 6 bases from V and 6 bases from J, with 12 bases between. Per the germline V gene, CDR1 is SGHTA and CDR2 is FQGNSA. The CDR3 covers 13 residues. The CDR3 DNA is TGTGCCAGCAGATGGTGGAGGGGCAATGAGCAGTTCTTC. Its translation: CASRWWRGNEQFF.

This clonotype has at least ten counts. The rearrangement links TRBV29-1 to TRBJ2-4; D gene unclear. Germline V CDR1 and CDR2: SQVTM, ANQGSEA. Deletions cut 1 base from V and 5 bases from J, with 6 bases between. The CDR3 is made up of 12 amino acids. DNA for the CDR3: TGCAGCGTTGAAGGAACTGAAAACATTCAGTACTTC. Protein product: CSVEGTENIQYF.

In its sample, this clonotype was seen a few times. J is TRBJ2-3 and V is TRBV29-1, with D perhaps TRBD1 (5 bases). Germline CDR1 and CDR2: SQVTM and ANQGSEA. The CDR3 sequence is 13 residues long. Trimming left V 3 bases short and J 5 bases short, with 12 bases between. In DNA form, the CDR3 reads TGCAGCGTTGAGGTCGGAACAGGAGATACGCAGTATTTT. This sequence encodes CSVEVGTGDTQYF.

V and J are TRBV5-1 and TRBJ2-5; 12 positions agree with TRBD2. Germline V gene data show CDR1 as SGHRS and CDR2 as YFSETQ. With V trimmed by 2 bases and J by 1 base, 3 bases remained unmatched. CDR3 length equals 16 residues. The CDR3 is CASSFGLAGTQETQYF. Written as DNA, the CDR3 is TGCGCCAGCAGCTTCGGACTAGCGGGGACCCAAGAGACCCAGTACTTC.